These 25 T cell receptor beta chains were all obtained from the same sample, sequenced in a study of CD8 T cells in ankylosing spondylitis. These receptors lack a known antigen. The study, taken as a whole, reports: It appeared that ankylosing spondylitis blood was characterized by a TCR beta motif of roughly 8 highly homologous variants.

TCRdb re-derived calls from the 5' RACE reads in MiXCR, one entry per CDR3 protein. The sample has about 840,000 distinct CDR3 sequences; 12% are singletons. The sequencing sample was made of blood, either unsorted or a sorted T cell fraction (not recorded which). The origin of the receptors is a male donor with ankylosing spondylitis.

The CDR3 is CASSLGKGRSNTGELFF. The DNA for the CDR3 is TGTGCCAGCAGCTTAGGCAAGGGGCGTTCGAACACCGGGGAGCTGTTTTTT. J is TRBJ2-2 and V is TRBV11-2; D may be TRBD1 (5 bases). V was clipped by 1 base and J by 0 bases, with 12 bases between them. Germline assignment: CDR1 SGHAT and CDR2 FQNNGV. This CDR3 is built from 17 residues.

CDR3 region: CSARPPGQDGNEQFF. The CDR3 DNA reads as TGCAGTGCTCGTCCCCCGGGACAGGATGGCAATGAGCAGTTCTTC. The chain uses TRBV20-1 and TRBJ2-1, with 8 bases aligning to TRBD1. V trimming: 5 bases; J trimming: 6 bases; junction bases outside the gene matches: 12. The CDR3 has 15 amino acids. The germline V gene has CDR1 DFQATT and CDR2 SNEGSKA (reference sequence).

This clonotype turned up a few times. The rearrangement links TRBV20-1 to TRBJ2-2, with TRBD1 matching over 9 bases. V shed 3 bases, J shed 2 bases, and the junction held 7 bases outside the gene matches. The CDR3 consists of 16 residues. From germline, CDR1 is DFQATT and CDR2 SNEGSKA (reference sequence). Here the CDR3 reads CSARHRDRDNTGELFF. The CDR3 nucleotides read TGCAGTGCTAGGCACCGGGACAGGGATAACACCGGGGAGCTGTTTTTT.

The CDR3 region is CASSPPAGSETQYF. CDR3 in DNA: TGTGCCAGCTCACCACCGGCGGGCTCGGAGACCCAGTACTTC. The chain carries TRBV18 and TRBJ2-5, with D possibly being TRBD2 (5 bases). V gave up 0 bases and J gave up 5 bases, with 10 bases separating them. The CDR3 consists of 14 residues. Germline V lookup: CDR1 KGHSH, CDR2 LQKENI.

There are many counts of this clonotype. This sequence joins TRBV6-5 and TRBJ2-1, with 13 nucleotides matching TRBD2. The CDR3 runs to 16 residues. The V and J ends lost 0 bases and 4 bases, in that order; junction bases with no gene match: 0. Germline V gene sequence: CDR1 MNHEY, CDR2 SVGAGI. The CDR3 region is CASSYSGLAGYNEQFF. The CDR3 DNA is TGTGCCAGCAGTTACTCGGGACTAGCGGGGTACAATGAGCAGTTCTTC.

The chain has TRBV20-1 and TRBJ2-7; TRBD2 agrees at 11 bases. Germline-derived CDR1 and CDR2 are DFQATT and SNEGSKA (reference sequence). The CDR3 loop spans 13 amino acids. The V segment lost 6 bases and the J segment 3 bases; nucleotides outside the gene matches: 4. The CDR3 here is CSAPLAGGYEQYF. The CDR3 DNA reads TGCAGTGCGCCGCTAGCGGGGGGCTACGAGCAGTACTTC.

The chain recombines TRBV12-5 with TRBJ1-1; D not certain. There are 12 residues in the CDR3. Germline CDR1 and CDR2: LGHNT and FRNRAP. V was shortened by 5 bases and J by 4 bases, with 8 bases between the two germline ends. In DNA form, the CDR3 reads TGTGCTAGTGGTCCAGAGAGCACTGAAGCTTTCTTT. Its translation: CASGPESTEAFF.

This clonotype was recorded a few times. The gene calls are TRBV20-1 and TRBJ2-1; 10 positions agree with TRBD1. Germline V gives CDR1 DFQATT, CDR2 SNEGSKA (reference sequence). The CDR3 sequence is 14 residues long. Trimming took 3 bases from V and 4 from J; bases not matched to a gene: 3. The CDR3 DNA is TGCAGTGCTAGTAGACAGGGGGCTTACAATGAGCAGTTCTTC. It yields the protein CSASRQGAYNEQFF.

This chain uses TRBV6-5 with TRBJ1-2; D is ambiguous. The germline V and J ends were trimmed by 5 bases and 0 bases, with 10 bases remaining between them. Germline-derived CDR1 and CDR2 are MNHEY and SVGAGI. The CDR3 is 14 residues long. CDR3 protein: CASSHGSTNYGYTF. Here the CDR3 DNA reads TGTGCCAGCAGTCACGGATCCACTAACTATGGCTACACCTTC.

The table lists this clonotype with a few counts. The V and J genes are TRBV10-3 and TRBJ2-3; 10 positions agree with TRBD2. J was trimmed by 5 bases and V by 2 bases; bases with no gene match: 10. This CDR3 has 17 residues. From germline, CDR1 is ENHRY and CDR2 SYGVKD. CDR3 in DNA: TGTGCCATCAGTGAGGCAATAAGCGGGGGGGCCAGAGATACGCAGTATTTT. This sequence encodes CAISEAISGGARDTQYF.

This clonotype was observed a handful of times. V gene TRBV11-2 combines with J gene TRBJ2-7; 11 nucleotides line up with TRBD2. The trim removed 1 base at V and 2 bases at J, leaving 1 base unmatched. CDR1 is SGHAT and CDR2 is FQNNGV in the germline V gene. The CDR3 runs 15 residues. The CDR3 nucleotides are TGTGCCAGCAGCTTAGTTAGCGGGGGGGCCTACGAGCAGTACTTC. Its protein product is CASSLVSGGAYEQYF.

The rearrangement uses TRBV7-3 and TRBJ2-1; 9 nucleotides agree with TRBD2. J gave up 2 bases and V 1 base, and 18 bases lay outside the gene matches. CDR1 and CDR2 from the germline V gene are SGHTA and FQGTGA. The CDR3 runs 21 residues. CDR3 nucleotides: TGTGCCAGCAGCTTAATAGAGGTGAGACTAGCGGAAGAAATCACCTACAATGAGCAGTTCTTC. Protein: CASSLIEVRLAEEITYNEQFF.

A few counts support this clonotype. The chain is built from TRBV7-2 and TRBJ2-3; no clear D. This CDR3 contains 14 residues. Germline CDR1 is SGHTA and CDR2 is FQGNSA. V was clipped by 0 bases and J by 3 bases, with 7 bases between them. The CDR3 DNA is TGTGCCAGCAGCTTAGCGCGAGAGACAGATACGCAGTATTTT. Amino acids: CASSLARETDTQYF.

This clonotype showed up just a few times. The chain recombines TRBV24-1 with TRBJ2-5; 8 bases align to TRBD1. The V segment lost 0 bases and the J segment 3 bases; nucleotides outside the gene matches: 5. The CDR3 runs 16 residues. Germline values: CDR1 KGHDR, CDR2 SFDVKD. CDR3 in amino acids: CATSDLLRTGKETQYF. The CDR3 DNA reads TGTGCCACCAGTGATTTGCTCCGGACAGGGAAAGAGACCCAGTACTTC.

DNA for the CDR3: TGTGCCACGGGGACCGACGAGCAGTACTTC. Its translation: CATGTDEQYF. The chain employs TRBV10-3 and TRBJ2-7; D tentatively reads TRBD1 or TRBD2 (5 bases each). The CDR3 runs to 10 residues. CDR1 is ENHRY, CDR2 SYGVKD, per germline. Trimming pared 10 bases from V and 5 bases from J, leaving 9 bases between.

In this sample, this clonotype turned up a few times. The CDR3 DNA reads TGTGCCAGCAGCTCCCAAGGTGGGGCCAACGTCCTGACTTTC. This sequence encodes CASSSQGGANVLTF. The rearrangement uses TRBV28 and TRBJ2-6, with no clear D. CDR1 and CDR2 (germline): MDHEN, SYDVKM. This CDR3 spans 14 amino acids. Trimming left V 6 bases short and J 3 bases short, with 9 bases between.

The J gene is TRBJ2-7, the V gene TRBV10-3, with no clear D. Germline V CDR1 and CDR2: ENHRY, SYGVKD. The CDR3 totals 11 residues. V was clipped by 8 bases and J by 4 bases, with 9 bases between them. The DNA of the CDR3 is TGTGCCATCGGGAATGGGTACGAGCAGTACTTC. Translation: CAIGNGYEQYF.

This clonotype was seen many times. CDR3 DNA: TGTGCCAGCAGCTTGGGTTTGGTGCTCTACGAGCAGTACTTC. This translates into CASSLGLVLYEQYF. The chain has TRBV5-5 and TRBJ2-7; D gene uncertain. The CDR3 length is 14 residues. V was shortened by 0 bases and J by 3 bases, with 10 bases between the two germline ends. CDR1 and CDR2 from the germline V gene are SGHKS and YYEKEE (reference sequence).

This clonotype occurred a few times. The CDR3 DNA reads TGCAGTGCTTTCCGGGACGGACGCACAGATACGCAGTATTTT. Protein: CSAFRDGRTDTQYF. The V and J genes are TRBV20-1 and TRBJ2-3, with D possibly called TRBD1 or TRBD2 (5 bases each). Per germline, CDR1 DFQATT and CDR2 SNEGSKA (reference sequence). V was clipped by 5 bases and J by 1 base, with 13 bases between them. The CDR3 extends over 14 amino acids.

The gene calls are TRBV4-3 and TRBJ2-5, with D unclear. Germline lookup yields CDR1 LGHNA and CDR2 YSLEER. Trimming took 4 bases from V and 2 from J, leaving 11 bases between them. The CDR3 contains 14 residues. The DNA of the CDR3 is TGCGCCAGCAGCCTCGTGGCCCGACAAGAGACCCAGTACTTC. The encoded protein is CASSLVARQETQYF.

The J gene is TRBJ1-2, the V gene TRBV20-1, with TRBD1 as a possible D gene (5 bases). CDR1 DFQATT and CDR2 SNEGSKA come from the germline V gene (reference sequence). Trimming cost V 0 bases and J 4 bases, with 12 bases left between them. The CDR3 runs to 14 residues. The CDR3: CSARDRGGTYGYTF. The CDR3 region has the DNA TGCAGTGCTAGAGATCGGGGGGGTACCTATGGCTACACCTTC.

This clonotype has more than one count but fewer than ten. V is TRBV20-1 and J is TRBJ2-7, with a weak D call TRBD1 (6 bases). With 6 bases removed from V and 4 bases from J, the gap between germline ends came to 16 bases. The CDR3 has 13 residues. Germline V gives CDR1 DFQATT, CDR2 SNEGSKA (reference sequence). CDR3 protein: CSAPPTGRYEQYF. In DNA form, the CDR3 reads TGCAGTGCCCCACCGACAGGCAGGTACGAGCAGTACTTC.

The chain is built from TRBV7-2 and TRBJ1-5, with 7 bases matching TRBD1. Unmatched junction bases numbered 7, after V lost 5 bases and J lost 6 bases. The CDR3 covers 14 residues. Germline loops: CDR1 SGHTA, CDR2 FQGNSA. The CDR3 bases are TGTGCCAGCAGCACACAGGGGATAGGTCAGCCCCAGCATTTT. As protein: CASSTQGIGQPQHF.

This clonotype appeared a few times. The chain carries TRBV4-1 and TRBJ1-5; D gene unclear. Germline CDR1 is MGHRA and CDR2 is YSYEKL. The V gene lost 1 base and the J gene lost 0 bases, with 10 bases spanning the gap. This CDR3 comprises 16 residues. CDR3 protein: CASSQGTDYSNQPQHF. The DNA for the CDR3 is TGCGCCAGCAGCCAAGGGACGGATTATAGCAATCAGCCCCAGCATTTT.

There are a few counts of this clonotype. The chain employs TRBV29-1 and TRBJ2-2; 8 bases match TRBD1. Germline CDR1 and CDR2: SQVTM and ANQGSEA. CDR3 size: 15 residues. V gave up 6 bases and J gave up 2 bases; unmatched junction bases: 8. The chain's CDR3 is CSVRNRGANTGELFF. CDR3 DNA: TGCAGCGTGCGGAACAGGGGGGCAAACACCGGGGAGCTGTTTTTT.